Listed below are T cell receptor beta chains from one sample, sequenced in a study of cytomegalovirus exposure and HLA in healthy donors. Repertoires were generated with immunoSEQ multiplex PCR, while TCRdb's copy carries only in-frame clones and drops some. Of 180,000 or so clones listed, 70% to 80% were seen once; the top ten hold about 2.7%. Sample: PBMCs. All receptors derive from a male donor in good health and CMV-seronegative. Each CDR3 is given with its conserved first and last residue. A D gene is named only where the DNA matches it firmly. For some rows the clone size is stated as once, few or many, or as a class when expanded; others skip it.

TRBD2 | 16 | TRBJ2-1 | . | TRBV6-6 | TGTGCCAGCAGTTACTCGGGCGGGGGGGCCTACAATGAGCAGTTCTTC | CASSYSGGGAYNEQFF
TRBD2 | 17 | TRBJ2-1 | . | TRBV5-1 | TGCGCCAGCAGCTTGGCCGTGACTAGCGGGACGACGAATGAGCAGTTCTTC | CASSLAVTSGTTNEQFF
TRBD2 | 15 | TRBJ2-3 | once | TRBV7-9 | TGTGCCAGCAGCCTAGCGGGGGCCTTCACAGATACGCAGTATTTT | CASSLAGAFTDTQYF
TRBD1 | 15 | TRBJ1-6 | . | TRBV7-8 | TGTGCCAGCAGCTTAGCTGGGACAGGGCTTTCACCCCTCCACTTT | CASSLAGTGLSPLHF
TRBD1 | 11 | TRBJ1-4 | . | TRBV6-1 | TGTGCCACTGGGACAGGAGTAAAACTGTTTTTT | CATGTGVKLFF
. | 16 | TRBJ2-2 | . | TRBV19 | TGTGCCAGTAGTATAGGGTTTCTTCAGGGCACCGGGGAGCTGTTTTTT | CASSIGFLQGTGELFF
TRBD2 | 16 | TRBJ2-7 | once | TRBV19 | TGTGCCAGTAGACCTAAACTAGCGGGGGGCAGCTACGAGCAGTACTTC | CASRPKLAGGSYEQYF
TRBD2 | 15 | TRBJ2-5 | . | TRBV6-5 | TGTGCCAGCAGAATCAGCGGGGGGGTCCTCGAGACCCAGTACTTC | CASRISGGVLETQYF
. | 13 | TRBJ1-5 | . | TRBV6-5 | TGTGCCAGCAGTTGGGGGGGGGAGCAGCCCCAGCATTTT | CASSWGGEQPQHF
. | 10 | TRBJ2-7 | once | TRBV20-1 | TGCAGTGCTGCTCGAGACGAGCAGTACTTC | CSAARDEQYF
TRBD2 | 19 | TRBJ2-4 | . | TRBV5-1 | TGCGCCAGCAGCAGCAACCCCGGACTAGCGGGAGAAGCCAAAAACATTCAGTACTTC | CASSSNPGLAGEAKNIQYF
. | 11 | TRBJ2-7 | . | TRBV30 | TGTGCCTGGAGTGTAGCCTACGAGCAGTACTTC | CAWSVAYEQYF
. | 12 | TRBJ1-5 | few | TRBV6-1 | TGTGCCAGCCACTTGGGCAATCAGCCCCAGCATTTT | CASHLGNQPQHF
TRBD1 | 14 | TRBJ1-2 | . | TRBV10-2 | TGCGCCAGCATCTCCGGGACAGAAGGCTATGGCTACACCTTC | CASISGTEGYGYTF
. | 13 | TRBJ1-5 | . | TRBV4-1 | TGCGCCAGCAGCCACCTAGAAGATCAGCCCCAGCATTTT | CASSHLEDQPQHF
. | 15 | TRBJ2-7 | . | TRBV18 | TGTGCCAGCTCACCGCTCGGTGATAGCTCCTACGAGCAGTACTTC | CASSPLGDSSYEQYF
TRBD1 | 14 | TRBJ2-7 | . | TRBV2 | TGTGCCAGGAACGGACAGGGGGCCCCCTACGAGCAGTACTTC | CARNGQGAPYEQYF
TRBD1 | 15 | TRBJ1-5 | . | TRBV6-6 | TGTGCCAGCAGTCGGACAGGTCATAGCAATCAGCCCCAGCATTTT | CASSRTGHSNQPQHF
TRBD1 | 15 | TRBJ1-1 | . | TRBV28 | TGTGCCAGCAGTCCCCCGGGACAGGGGACCCCTGAAGCTTTCTTT | CASSPPGQGTPEAFF
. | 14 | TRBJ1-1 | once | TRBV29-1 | TGCAGCGTTTCCACAGACAGGTTGAACACTGAAGCTTTCTTT | CSVSTDRLNTEAFF
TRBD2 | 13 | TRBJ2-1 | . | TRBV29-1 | TGCAGCCAGACGACTAGCGACTACAATGAGCAGTTCTTC | CSQTTSDYNEQFF
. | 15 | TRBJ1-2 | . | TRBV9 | TGTGCCAGCAGCGGAGCTCACAGGACCCCCTATGGCTACACCTTC | CASSGAHRTPYGYTF
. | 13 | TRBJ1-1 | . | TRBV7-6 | TGTGCCAGCAGCTTAGCCCGGAACACTGAAGCTTTCTTT | CASSLARNTEAFF
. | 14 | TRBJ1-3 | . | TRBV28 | TGTGCCAGCAGTTCCCCGACAGTCGGAAACACCATATATTTT | CASSSPTVGNTIYF
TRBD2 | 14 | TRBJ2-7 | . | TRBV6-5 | TGTGCCAGCAGTATAGGGACTAGGAACTACGAGCAGTACTTC | CASSIGTRNYEQYF
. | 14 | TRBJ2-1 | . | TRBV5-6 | TGTGCCAGCAGCTTGGTTAGCTCCTACAATGAGCAGTTCTTC | CASSLVSSYNEQFF
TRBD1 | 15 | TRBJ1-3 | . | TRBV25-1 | TGTGCCAGGGACAGGGCAGGGGAGGCTGGAAACACCATATATTTT | CARDRAGEAGNTIYF
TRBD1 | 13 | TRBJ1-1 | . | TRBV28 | TGTGCCAGCAGTTTAACCTTCCACAGGGGGGCTTTCTTT | CASSLTFHRGAFF
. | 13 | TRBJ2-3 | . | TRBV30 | TGTGCCTGGAGCGGGGTCAGCACAGATACGCAGTATTTT | CAWSGVSTDTQYF
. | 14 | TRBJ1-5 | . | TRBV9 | TGTGCCAGCAGCGCCCAGGGGAATTATCAGCCCCAGCATTTT | CASSAQGNYQPQHF
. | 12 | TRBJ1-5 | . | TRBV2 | TGTGCCAGCGGCCGACGGGGTCAGCCCCAGCATTTT | CASGRRGQPQHF
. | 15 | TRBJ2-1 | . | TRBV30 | TGTGCCTGGAGTGTCCCCTCTAGACTAGGATATCAGCAGTTCTTC | CAWSVPSRLGYQQFF
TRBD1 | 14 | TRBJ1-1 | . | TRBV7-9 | TGTGCCAGCAGCCCGCCACAGGGGAGCACTGAAGCTTTCTTT | CASSPPQGSTEAFF
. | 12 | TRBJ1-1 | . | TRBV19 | TGTGCCAGTAGCCAGGGAATTCCTGAAGCTTTCTTT | CASSQGIPEAFF
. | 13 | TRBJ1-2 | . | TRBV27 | TGTGCCAGCAGTTTATCCGGGAACTATGGCTACACCTTC | CASSLSGNYGYTF
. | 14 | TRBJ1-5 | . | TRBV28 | TGTGCCATCCACAAACACAACAGGGTTCTGCCCCAACATTTT | CAIHKHNRVLPQHF
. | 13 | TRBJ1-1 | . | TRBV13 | TGTGCCAGCAGCTTAGACAGGGAGACTGAAGCTTTCTTT | CASSLDRETEAFF
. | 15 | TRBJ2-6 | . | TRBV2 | TGTGCCAGCAGTGAAGCCCCCAGTGGGGCCAACGTCCTGACTTTC | CASSEAPSGANVLTF
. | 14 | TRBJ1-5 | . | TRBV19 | TGTGCCAGTAGTATAAGTGGGGCAAGTCAGCCCCAGCATTTT | CASSISGASQPQHF
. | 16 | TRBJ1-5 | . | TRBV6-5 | TGTGCCAGCAGTTCCCTCCGGAGTTACGGCAATCAGCCCCAGCATTTT | CASSSLRSYGNQPQHF
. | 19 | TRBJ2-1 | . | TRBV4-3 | TGCGCCAGCAGCCAAGAGGAGGTGGTGGGCCCCAGCTCCTACAATGAGCAGTTCTTC | CASSQEEVVGPSSYNEQFF
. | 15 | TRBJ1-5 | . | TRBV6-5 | TGTGCCAGCAGCTATCGACAGGTTAGCAATCAGCCCCAGCATTTT | CASSYRQVSNQPQHF
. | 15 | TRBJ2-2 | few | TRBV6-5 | TGTGCCAGCAGTTACGCGGCAAAGAACACCGGGGAGCTGTTTTTT | CASSYAAKNTGELFF
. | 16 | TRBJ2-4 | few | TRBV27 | TGTGCCAGCAGTTCCTCGGGACATCTAGCCAAAAACATTCAGTACTTC | CASSSSGHLAKNIQYF
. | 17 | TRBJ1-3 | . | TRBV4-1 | TGCGCCAGCAGCCCCAAGACCAGGGGTACCTCTGGAAACACCATATATTTT | CASSPKTRGTSGNTIYF
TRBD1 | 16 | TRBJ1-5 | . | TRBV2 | TGTGCCAGCGGGGACAGGATAAACCTAGCCAATCAGCCCCAGCATTTT | CASGDRINLANQPQHF
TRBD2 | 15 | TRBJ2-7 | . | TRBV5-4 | TGTGCCAGCAGGTCCGGGACTAGCCGGACCTACGAGCAGTACTTC | CASRSGTSRTYEQYF
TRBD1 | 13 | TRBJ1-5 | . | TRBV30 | TGTGCCTGGAGTGTAAGGGGGCTCCAGCCCCAGCATTTT | CAWSVRGLQPQHF
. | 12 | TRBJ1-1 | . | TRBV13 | TGTGCCAGCAGCTCGGGGGGGACTGAAGCTTTCTTT | CASSSGGTEAFF
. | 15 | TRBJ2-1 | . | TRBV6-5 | TGTGCCAGCAGTTACTTTGTGGGGGCCGACAATGAGCAGTTCTTC | CASSYFVGADNEQFF
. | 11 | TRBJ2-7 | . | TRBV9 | TGTGCCAGCGGCTCGGGAGTGGCGCAGTACTTC | CASGSGVAQYF